This is a list of T cell receptor beta chains from one sample in a study of blood T cell repertoires in COVID-19. TCRdb's table, derived via immunoSEQ multiplex PCR, lists solely in-frame clones and lacks some. The table records more than 100,000 clones, about 87% of them present only once. The sample consisted of peripheral blood. The receptor set was obtained from a man aged 50 to 60 with active COVID-19. CDR3s include the opening cysteine and the closing phenylalanine or tryptophan. D genes are given only for firm matches. Some rows mark clone size as missing; the rest say once, few, many or name a class of expanded clone.

J gene: TRBJ2-7; clone size: few; D gene: .; V gene: TRBV6-5; CDR3 DNA: TGTGCCAGCGGCCGATCCGCTTACGAGCAGTACTTC; CDR3 protein: CASGRSAYEQYF
J gene: TRBJ1-2; clone size: .; D gene: TRBD1; V gene: TRBV19; CDR3 DNA: TGTGCCAGTAGTCAAGGGGGCGGCGGACCCTATGGCTACACCTTC; CDR3 protein: CASSQGGGGPYGYTF
J gene: TRBJ2-3; clone size: .; D gene: TRBD1; V gene: TRBV19; CDR3 DNA: TGTGCCAGTAGGGCCCTCGGAGGACAGGCAACAGATACGCAGTATTTT; CDR3 protein: CASRALGGQATDTQYF
J gene: TRBJ2-2; clone size: .; D gene: .; V gene: TRBV5-5; CDR3 DNA: TGTGCCAGCAGCTTCGGGACACTGAACACCGGGGAGCTGTTTTTT; CDR3 protein: CASSFGTLNTGELFF
J gene: TRBJ1-5; clone size: .; D gene: .; V gene: TRBV6-5; CDR3 DNA: TGTGCCACCCGGGGGGGCCTGGGCAATCAGCCCCAGCATTTT; CDR3 protein: CATRGGLGNQPQHF
J gene: TRBJ1-1; clone size: .; D gene: .; V gene: TRBV3-1/TRBV3-2; CDR3 DNA: TGTGCCAGCAGCCAAACTACAGGGTCGGGTGAAGCTTTCTTT; CDR3 protein: CASSQTTGSGEAFF
J gene: TRBJ2-3; clone size: .; D gene: .; V gene: TRBV5-4; CDR3 DNA: TGTGCCAGCAGCCAGGCGGGGGCAAGCACAGATACGCAGTATTTT; CDR3 protein: CASSQAGASTDTQYF
J gene: TRBJ1-2; clone size: .; D gene: .; V gene: TRBV7-8; CDR3 DNA: TGTGCCAGCAGCTTAACAGACTATGGCTACACCTTC; CDR3 protein: CASSLTDYGYTF
J gene: TRBJ1-1; clone size: once; D gene: TRBD1; V gene: TRBV6-5; CDR3 DNA: TGTGCCAGCAGCCTTTATTATCAGGGGGCCGTTGAAGCTTTCTTT; CDR3 protein: CASSLYYQGAVEAFF
J gene: TRBJ1-5; clone size: .; D gene: .; V gene: TRBV12-3/TRBV12-4; CDR3 DNA: TGTGCCAGCAGTCGTAACCGGGAGCCCCAGCATTTT; CDR3 protein: CASSRNREPQHF
J gene: TRBJ1-1; clone size: .; D gene: .; V gene: TRBV29-1; CDR3 DNA: TGCAGCGTTGGAAGGGGGTTGATGAACACTGAAGCTTTCTTT; CDR3 protein: CSVGRGLMNTEAFF
J gene: TRBJ2-3; clone size: .; D gene: .; V gene: TRBV6-5; CDR3 DNA: TGTGCCAGCAGTTTCGACTCTAGCACAGATACGCAGTATTTT; CDR3 protein: CASSFDSSTDTQYF
J gene: TRBJ1-1; clone size: .; D gene: .; V gene: TRBV19; CDR3 DNA: TGTGCCAGTAGTACAAAACAGGGAACTGAAGCTTTCTTT; CDR3 protein: CASSTKQGTEAFF
J gene: TRBJ2-2; clone size: .; D gene: TRBD1; V gene: TRBV7-2; CDR3 DNA: TGTGCCAGCAGACGGACAGGGTCAGGGGAGCTGTTTTTT; CDR3 protein: CASRRTGSGELFF
J gene: TRBJ1-2; clone size: .; D gene: TRBD1; V gene: TRBV6-5; CDR3 DNA: TGTGCCAGCAGGACAGGGCAAGTCTATGGCTACACCTTC; CDR3 protein: CASRTGQVYGYTF
J gene: TRBJ1-5; clone size: .; D gene: .; V gene: TRBV18; CDR3 DNA: TGTGCCAGCTCAGGGGAGGTCAATCAGCCCCAGCATTTT; CDR3 protein: CASSGEVNQPQHF
J gene: TRBJ2-3; clone size: .; D gene: .; V gene: TRBV6-5; CDR3 DNA: TGTGCCAGCAGGAGGGTCGGGCCCACAGATACGCAGTATTTT; CDR3 protein: CASRRVGPTDTQYF
J gene: TRBJ2-7; clone size: few; D gene: .; V gene: TRBV30; CDR3 DNA: TGTGCCTGGAGTAGGCGGGGGCAGGTCACCTACGAGCAGTACTTC; CDR3 protein: CAWSRRGQVTYEQYF
J gene: TRBJ1-5; clone size: .; D gene: TRBD1; V gene: TRBV6-6; CDR3 DNA: TGTGCCAGCAGTACGGGACAGGAGCCTAATCAGCCCCAGCATTTT; CDR3 protein: CASSTGQEPNQPQHF
J gene: TRBJ1-4; clone size: .; D gene: .; V gene: TRBV11-2; CDR3 DNA: TGTGCCAGCAGCCGCCAGGGGAGAGGGGCTAATGAAAAACTGTTTTTT; CDR3 protein: CASSRQGRGANEKLFF
J gene: TRBJ2-7; clone size: .; D gene: .; V gene: TRBV4-1; CDR3 DNA: TGCGCCAGCAGCCAAGGGCTGAACTCCTACGAGCAGTACTTC; CDR3 protein: CASSQGLNSYEQYF
J gene: TRBJ1-6; clone size: .; D gene: TRBD1; V gene: TRBV6-5; CDR3 DNA: TGTGCCACTCGGGACAGGGATAATTCACCCCTCCACTTT; CDR3 protein: CATRDRDNSPLHF
J gene: TRBJ2-7; clone size: .; D gene: TRBD2; V gene: TRBV3-1/TRBV3-2; CDR3 DNA: TGTGCCAGCAGCCTAGCGGGGGTGTCTCCTTACGAGCAGTACTTC; CDR3 protein: CASSLAGVSPYEQYF
J gene: TRBJ2-2; clone size: .; D gene: TRBD2; V gene: TRBV2; CDR3 DNA: TGTGCCACCTCCCAAGGAGCGGGGTTGAACACCGGGGAGCTGTTTTTT; CDR3 protein: CATSQGAGLNTGELFF
J gene: TRBJ1-4; clone size: .; D gene: .; V gene: TRBV25-1; CDR3 DNA: TGTGCCAGCAGTGAACGCCCGGGATTGAATGAAAAACTGTTTTTT; CDR3 protein: CASSERPGLNEKLFF
J gene: TRBJ2-3; clone size: .; D gene: TRBD1; V gene: TRBV5-1; CDR3 DNA: TGCGCCAGCAGCCCCCAGGGGGATGTTGTGTATTTT; CDR3 protein: CASSPQGDVVYF
J gene: TRBJ1-2; clone size: .; D gene: .; V gene: TRBV5-1; CDR3 DNA: TGCGCCAGCAGCTTGGAAGGGGGCTATGGCTACACCTTC; CDR3 protein: CASSLEGGYGYTF
J gene: TRBJ1-3; clone size: .; D gene: .; V gene: TRBV30; CDR3 DNA: TGTGCCCTAATCGACAGCTCTGGAAACACCATATATTTT; CDR3 protein: CALIDSSGNTIYF
J gene: TRBJ2-3; clone size: .; D gene: TRBD2; V gene: TRBV5-5; CDR3 DNA: TGTGCCAGCAGCCCCCAAGCGGGGGGTCGTTCAGATACGCAGTATTTT; CDR3 protein: CASSPQAGGRSDTQYF
J gene: TRBJ1-5; clone size: .; D gene: .; V gene: TRBV5-6; CDR3 DNA: TGTGCCAGCAGCTCAAGCCCCAATCAGCCCCAGCATTTT; CDR3 protein: CASSSSPNQPQHF
J gene: TRBJ1-6; clone size: few; D gene: .; V gene: TRBV28; CDR3 DNA: TGTGCCAGCCAAAGCGGGGAGAGATCACCCCTCCACTTT; CDR3 protein: CASQSGERSPLHF
J gene: TRBJ2-3; clone size: .; D gene: TRBD2; V gene: TRBV6-5; CDR3 DNA: TGTGCCAGCAGTTACCGGGGGGAGAGGGGTACGCAGTATTTT; CDR3 protein: CASSYRGERGTQYF
J gene: TRBJ1-1; clone size: .; D gene: .; V gene: TRBV11-2; CDR3 DNA: TGTGCCAGCAGCTTACAGGCGGGGAGCGGCACTGAAGCTTTCTTT; CDR3 protein: CASSLQAGSGTEAFF
J gene: TRBJ2-2; clone size: .; D gene: TRBD2; V gene: TRBV30; CDR3 DNA: TGTGCTCGGGAGGCGGGGTTAGGCACCGGGGAGCTGTTTTTT; CDR3 protein: CAREAGLGTGELFF
J gene: TRBJ1-1; clone size: .; D gene: TRBD1; V gene: TRBV6-5; CDR3 DNA: TGTGCCATCTCGGACAGGGGGCGCACATACACTGAAGCTTTCTTT; CDR3 protein: CAISDRGRTYTEAFF
J gene: TRBJ2-7; clone size: .; D gene: .; V gene: TRBV6-5; CDR3 DNA: TGTGCCAGCATCATAGACAGAGCCTACGAGCAGTACTTC; CDR3 protein: CASIIDRAYEQYF